This is a list of T cell receptor beta chains from one sample in a study of blood T cell repertoires in COVID-19. Repertoires were generated with immunoSEQ multiplex PCR, while TCRdb's copy carries only in-frame clones and drops some. The data show roughly 200,000 clones, with 80% to 90% seen just once and around 5.7% held by the top ten. The sample taken for sequencing was peripheral blood. These receptors originate from an elderly man with acute or convalescent COVID-19. The CDR3 runs from the conserved cysteine through the conserved F or W. The D gene is left open where the match is weak. Clone size appears in some rows only: once, few, many, or a class for an expanded clone.

cdr3_aa cdr3_nt j_call clone_size v_call d_call
CASSSGQGNQPQHF TGTGCCAGCAGCTCCGGACAGGGCAATCAGCCCCAGCATTTT TRBJ1-5 . TRBV7-8 TRBD1
CASSFLPSGSYNEQFF TGCGCCAGCAGCTTCCTGCCTAGCGGGTCCTACAATGAGCAGTTCTTC TRBJ2-1 . TRBV5-1 TRBD2
CASSQGQGSTDTQYF TGTGCCAGCTCACAGGGACAGGGGAGCACAGATACGCAGTATTTT TRBJ2-3 . TRBV18 TRBD1
CASSLNSFDEQFF TGTGCCAGCAGCTTAAACTCGTTCGATGAGCAGTTCTTC TRBJ2-1 . TRBV7-3 .
CAWSGSGSSPLHF TGTGCCTGGAGTGGCAGCGGGTCATCACCCCTCCACTTT TRBJ1-6 . TRBV30 .
CASSYSSREAFF TGTGCCAGCAGTTACTCTTCGAGAGAAGCTTTCTTT TRBJ1-1 . TRBV6-6 .
CASRWTGYGYTF TGTGCCAGCAGGTGGACAGGCTATGGCTACACCTTC TRBJ1-2 . TRBV28 TRBD1
CAWSGQGLNEKLFF TGTGCCTGGAGTGGACAGGGACTTAATGAAAAACTGTTTTTT TRBJ1-4 . TRBV30 TRBD1
CASSLKTGGYYGYTF TGTGCCAGCAGCTTGAAGACGGGTGGTTACTATGGCTACACCTTC TRBJ1-2 once TRBV7-9 .
CASSKGLAENIQYF TGTGCCAGCAGCAAAGGACTAGCGGAAAACATTCAGTACTTC TRBJ2-4 . TRBV21-1 .
CSVYTGLAGKETQYF TGCAGCGTCTATACGGGACTAGCGGGAAAAGAGACCCAGTACTTC TRBJ2-5 . TRBV29-1 TRBD2
CASSSQGSAGELFF TGTGCCAGCAGCTCACAGGGTTCAGCCGGGGAGCTGTTTTTT TRBJ2-2 . TRBV7-3 .
CASSPGQGNTGELFF TGTGCCAGCTCACCAGGACAGGGAAACACCGGGGAGCTGTTTTTT TRBJ2-2 few TRBV18 TRBD1
CATERGRGGELFF TGTGCCACAGAGAGAGGACGGGGCGGGGAGCTGTTTTTT TRBJ2-2 . TRBV24-1 .
CASSVGLAGGLYEQYF TGTGCCAGCAGCGTAGGACTAGCGGGAGGACTCTACGAGCAGTACTTC TRBJ2-7 few TRBV9 TRBD2
CASIPPVGGGATDTQYF TGTGCCAGCATTCCTCCGGTGGGGGGAGGGGCCACAGATACGCAGTATTTT TRBJ2-3 . TRBV28 TRBD2
CASSPVEGGGGNTIYF TGTGCCAGCTCACCGGTGGAGGGAGGCGGTGGAAACACCATATATTTT TRBJ1-3 . TRBV18 .
CASSKVGDRGPTGNTIYF TGTGCCAGCAGCAAAGTCGGGGACAGGGGGCCTACTGGAAACACCATATATTTT TRBJ1-3 . TRBV21-1 .
CASSPIKIAGGRDEQFF TGTGCCAGCAGCCCTATTAAAATAGCGGGAGGGCGGGATGAGCAGTTCTTC TRBJ2-1 . TRBV7-2 TRBD2
CASSVATGVRSPLHF TGTGCCAGCAGCGTAGCTACAGGGGTACGATCACCCCTCCACTTT TRBJ1-6 . TRBV9 TRBD1
CASSPVGPYEQYF TGTGCCAGCAGCCCGGTGGGGCCGTACGAGCAGTACTTC TRBJ2-7 . TRBV5-5 .
CASSPVGTQYF TGTGCCAGCAGCCCCGTCGGGACCCAGTACTTC TRBJ2-5 . TRBV5-8 .
CASSPGLNNSPLHF TGTGCCAGCAGCCCGGGACTAAACAATTCACCCCTCCACTTT TRBJ1-6 . TRBV9 .
CASSQDGRGTGGFKNIQYF TGCGCCAGCAGCCAAGATGGAAGGGGGACAGGGGGTTTCAAAAACATTCAGTACTTC TRBJ2-4 . TRBV4-1 TRBD1
CASSRLAVETDTQYF TGTGCCAGCAGCCGACTAGCGGTGGAGACAGATACGCAGTATTTT TRBJ2-3 . TRBV7-3 TRBD2
CASSRGGLNSPLHF TGCGCCAGCAGCAGGGGAGGGCTGAATTCACCCCTCCACTTT TRBJ1-6 . TRBV5-1 .
CASSDWTGNQETQYF TGCGCCAGCAGCGACTGGACCGGGAACCAAGAGACCCAGTACTTC TRBJ2-5 once TRBV5-1 .
CASSLRQTPGELFF TGTGCCAGCAGCCTCCGACAGACCCCCGGGGAGCTGTTTTTT TRBJ2-2 . TRBV3-1/TRBV3-2 .
CASSLTSGLSSYEQYF TGCGCCAGCAGCCTGACTAGCGGGCTGAGCTCCTACGAGCAGTACTTC TRBJ2-7 . TRBV5-1 TRBD2
CASSEAWRTEKLFF TGTGCCAGCAGTGAAGCGTGGAGGACCGAAAAACTGTTTTTT TRBJ1-4 once TRBV6-1 .
CASRQSGTREKLFF TGTGCCAGCAGGCAATCGGGGACACGCGAAAAACTGTTTTTT TRBJ1-4 . TRBV6-5 .
CASSQDLGNRAFF TGCGCCAGCAGCCAAGATCTAGGAAACCGAGCTTTCTTT TRBJ1-1 . TRBV4-3 .
CARLYRLAGGPSYEQYF TGTGCCCGACTATACCGACTAGCGGGAGGGCCCTCCTACGAGCAGTACTTC TRBJ2-7 . TRBV27 TRBD2
CASSPNAPGQGMEKLFF TGTGCCAGCTCACCCAACGCACCGGGACAGGGGATGGAAAAACTGTTTTTT TRBJ1-4 . TRBV18 TRBD1
CASSPTPSGTGANEQFF TGTGCCAGCAGCCCCACACCGTCTGGGACAGGGGCAAATGAGCAGTTCTTC TRBJ2-1 . TRBV11-2 TRBD1
CASSEGVPVDTQYF TGTGCCAGCAGCGAAGGGGTCCCCGTGGATACGCAGTATTTT TRBJ2-3 . TRBV11-2 .
CATSSPGRGDEQYF TGTGCCACCAGCAGCCCGGGTCGGGGTGACGAGCAGTACTTC TRBJ2-7 . TRBV15 .
CASSLTGLAGRETQYF TGTGCCAGCAGCTTAACAGGGCTAGCGGGAAGGGAGACCCAGTACTTC TRBJ2-5 . TRBV7-3 TRBD2
CASSKGTGSLSSGPRPYNEQFF TGTGCCAGCAGCAAAGGGACAGGGTCCCTGTCGAGCGGGCCCAGGCCCTACAATGAGCAGTTCTTC TRBJ2-1 . TRBV21-1 .
CASSVSGVNTGELFF TGTGCCAGCAGCGTTTCCGGAGTGAACACCGGGGAGCTGTTTTTT TRBJ2-2 . TRBV9 .
CASSYQFPPGQGILDTQYF TGTGCCAGCAGCTACCAATTTCCCCCGGGACAGGGCATCCTGGATACGCAGTATTTT TRBJ2-3 . TRBV11-3 TRBD1
CASSLRQGRSYNEQFF TGTGCCAGCAGCTTAAGGCAGGGTCGATCCTACAATGAGCAGTTCTTC TRBJ2-1 . TRBV7-2 .
CASRDNNEQFF TGTGCCAGCAGAGACAACAATGAGCAGTTCTTC TRBJ2-1 . TRBV2 .